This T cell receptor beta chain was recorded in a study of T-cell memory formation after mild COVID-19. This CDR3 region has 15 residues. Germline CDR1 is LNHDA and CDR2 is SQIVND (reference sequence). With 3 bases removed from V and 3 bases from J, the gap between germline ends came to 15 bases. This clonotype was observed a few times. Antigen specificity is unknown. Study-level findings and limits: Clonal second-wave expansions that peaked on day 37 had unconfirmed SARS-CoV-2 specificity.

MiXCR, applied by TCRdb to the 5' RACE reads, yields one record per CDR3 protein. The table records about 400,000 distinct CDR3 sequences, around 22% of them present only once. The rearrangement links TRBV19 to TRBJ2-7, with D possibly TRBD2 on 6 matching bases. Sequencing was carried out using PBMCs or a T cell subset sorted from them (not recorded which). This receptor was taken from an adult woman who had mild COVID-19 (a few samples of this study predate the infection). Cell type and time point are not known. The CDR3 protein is CASSIRVMGGYEQYF. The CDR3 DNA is TGTGCCAGTAGTATCAGGGTAATGGGGGGCTACGAGCAGTACTTC. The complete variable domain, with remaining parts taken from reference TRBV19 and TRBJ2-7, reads DGGITQSPKYLFRKEGQNVTLSCEQNLNHDAMYWYRQDPGQGLRLIYYSQIVNDFQKGDIAEGYSVSREKKESFPLTVTSAQKNPTAFYLCASSIRVMGGYEQYFGPGTRLTVT.